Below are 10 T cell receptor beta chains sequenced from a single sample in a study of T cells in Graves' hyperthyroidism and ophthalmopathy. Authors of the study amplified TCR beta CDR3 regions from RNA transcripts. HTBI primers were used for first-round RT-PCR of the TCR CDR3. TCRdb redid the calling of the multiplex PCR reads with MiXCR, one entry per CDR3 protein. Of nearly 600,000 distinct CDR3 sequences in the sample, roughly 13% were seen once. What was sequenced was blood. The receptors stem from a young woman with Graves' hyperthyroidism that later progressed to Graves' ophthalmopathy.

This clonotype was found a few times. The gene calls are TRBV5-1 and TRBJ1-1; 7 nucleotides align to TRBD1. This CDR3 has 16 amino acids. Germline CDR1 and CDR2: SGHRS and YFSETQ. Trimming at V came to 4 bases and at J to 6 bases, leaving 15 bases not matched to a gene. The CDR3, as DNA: TGCGCCAGCAGCCCCGAGACAGGGCTCTACAGATCTGAAGCTTTCTTT. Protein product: CASSPETGLYRSEAFF.

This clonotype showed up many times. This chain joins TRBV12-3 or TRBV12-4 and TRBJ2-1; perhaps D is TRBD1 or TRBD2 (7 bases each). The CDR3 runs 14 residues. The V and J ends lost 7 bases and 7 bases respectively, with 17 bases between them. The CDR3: CASKLAGGGNEQFF. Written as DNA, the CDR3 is TGTGCCAGCAAGCTAGCAGGGGGGGGTAATGAGCAGTTCTTC.

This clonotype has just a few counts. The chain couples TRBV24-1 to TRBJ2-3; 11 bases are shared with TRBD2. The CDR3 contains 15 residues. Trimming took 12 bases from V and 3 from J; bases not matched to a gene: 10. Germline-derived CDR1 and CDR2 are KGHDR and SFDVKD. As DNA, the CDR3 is TGTGCCGCTTCCCCCGGGACTAGCGGTACAGATACGCAGTATTTT. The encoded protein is CAASPGTSGTDTQYF.

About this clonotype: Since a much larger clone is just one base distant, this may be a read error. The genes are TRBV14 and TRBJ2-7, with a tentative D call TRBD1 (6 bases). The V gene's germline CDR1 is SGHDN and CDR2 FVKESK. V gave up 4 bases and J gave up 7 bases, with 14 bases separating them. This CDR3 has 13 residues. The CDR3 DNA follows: TGTGCCAGCAGCCCCTCAGGGGTGGAGGAGCAGTACTTC. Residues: CASSPSGVEEQYF.

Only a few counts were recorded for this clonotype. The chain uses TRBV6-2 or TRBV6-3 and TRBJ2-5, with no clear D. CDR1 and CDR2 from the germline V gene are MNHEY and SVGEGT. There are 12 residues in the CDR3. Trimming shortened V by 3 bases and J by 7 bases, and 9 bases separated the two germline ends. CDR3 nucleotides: TGTGCCAGCAGTTATGCAAAGGGGACCCAGTACTTC. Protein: CASSYAKGTQYF.

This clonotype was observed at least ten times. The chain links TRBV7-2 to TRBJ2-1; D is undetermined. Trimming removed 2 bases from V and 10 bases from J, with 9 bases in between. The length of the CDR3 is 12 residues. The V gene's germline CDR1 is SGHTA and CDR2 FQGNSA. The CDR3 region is CASSLSRREQFF. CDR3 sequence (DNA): TGTGCCAGCAGCTTAAGTCGGCGGGAGCAGTTCTTC.

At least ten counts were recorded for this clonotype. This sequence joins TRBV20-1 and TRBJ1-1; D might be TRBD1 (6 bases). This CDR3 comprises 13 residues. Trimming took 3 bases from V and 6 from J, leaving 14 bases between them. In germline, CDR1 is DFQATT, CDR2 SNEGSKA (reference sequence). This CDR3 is CSARPGHLAEAFF. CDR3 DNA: TGCAGTGCTAGGCCGGGACACTTAGCTGAAGCTTTCTTT.

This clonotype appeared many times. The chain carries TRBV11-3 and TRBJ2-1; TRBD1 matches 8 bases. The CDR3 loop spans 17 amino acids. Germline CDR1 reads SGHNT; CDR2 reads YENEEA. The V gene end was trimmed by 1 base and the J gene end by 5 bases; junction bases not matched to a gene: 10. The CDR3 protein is CASSLGVWTGIHNEQFF. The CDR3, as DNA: TGTGCCAGCAGCTTAGGAGTCTGGACAGGGATCCACAATGAGCAGTTCTTC.

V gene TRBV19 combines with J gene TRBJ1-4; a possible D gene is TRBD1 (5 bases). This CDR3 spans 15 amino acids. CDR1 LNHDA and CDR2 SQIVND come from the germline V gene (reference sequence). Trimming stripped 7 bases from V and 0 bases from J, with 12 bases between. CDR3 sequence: CASTSQAATNEKLFF. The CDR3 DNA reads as TGTGCCAGTACCTCACAGGCTGCAACTAATGAAAAACTGTTTTTT.

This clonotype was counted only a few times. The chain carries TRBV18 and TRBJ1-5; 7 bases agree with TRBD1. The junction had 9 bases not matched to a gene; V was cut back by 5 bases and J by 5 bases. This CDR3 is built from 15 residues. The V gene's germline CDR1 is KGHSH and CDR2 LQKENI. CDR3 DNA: TGTGCCAGCTCAGCTACAGGGGAAGGCCATCAGCCCCAGCATTTT. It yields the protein CASSATGEGHQPQHF.